The clone carrying this T cell receptor (beta chain) was found a few times. The data derive from a study of OX40 agonist ivuxolimab in advanced cancers. For the study at large: Patients were given ivuxolimab, an antibody that agonizes OX40 (CD134).

The method was immunoSEQ multiplex PCR; TCRdb's version includes in-frame clones alone and lacks a portion of them. Altogether about 45,000 clones are present, roughly 94% being singletons, with the ten largest covering approximately 11%. The CDR3 contains 14 residues. The V segment lost 4 bases and the J segment 5 bases; nucleotides outside the gene matches: 4. Per germline, CDR1 MNHNS and CDR2 SASEGT. Sample: CD4+ or CD8+ T cells sorted from blood, taken in a trial of the OX40 agonist ivuxolimab. The rearrangement uses TRBV6-1 and TRBJ1-1, with 10 bases that match TRBD1. The receptor comes from an adult with an advanced solid tumor such as melanoma, head and neck, liver or kidney cancer. The CDR3 nucleotides read TGTGCCAGCAGTGGCGGGACAGGGGATACTGAAGCTTTCTTT. Translated: CASSGGTGDTEAFF.